This TCR beta chain was profiled in a study of blood T cell repertoires in COVID-19. Overall study context: COVID-19 samples from acute and convalescent phases originated in the United States, Italy and Spain. Sources were T cells, B-cell-depleted T cells, or PBMCs; the material itself was cDNA or gDNA.

This clone was seen a few times. Authors' data handling: From reference gene primer amplification, estimates of nucleated cell counts were derived. Generated by immunoSEQ multiplex PCR, the TCRdb table keeps only in-frame clones and is missing some. V and J calls and clone size are as listed in that table; D and trimming were resolved from the DNA. Counted here are approximately 85,000 clones, 87% occurring once; the ten biggest clones make up around 2.9%. The CDR3 spans 15 residues. Germline CDR1 and CDR2: SGHTA and FQGTGA. Trimming took off 2 bases at V and 5 bases at J, with 15 bases between the two ends.

This receptor was taken from a woman aged 50 to 65 with active or convalescent COVID-19. This chain connects TRBV7-3 to TRBJ2-5; D is perhaps TRBD1 (6 bases). The sequencing sample was made of peripheral blood. CDR3 sequence: CASSLDTGSGETQYF. Written as DNA, the CDR3 is TGTGCCAGCAGCTTAGACACAGGGTCAGGGGAGACCCAGTACTTC.